The 30 T cell receptor beta chains given below trace back to one sample, sequenced in a study of post-analysis software for immune sequencing data. These receptors have no known antigen. The study, taken as a whole, reports: Five or six TRBV segments were more frequent in patients than controls; TRBV5-6, TRBV5-1 and TRBV20-1 belonged to this group.

TCR beta libraries were prepared from cDNA with unique molecular identifiers. TCRdb called the PCR reads again in MiXCR, with one record for every CDR3 protein. The repertoire includes roughly 730,000 distinct CDR3 sequences, less than 35% of them detected once, and around 0.55% sits in the top ten. Material: blood. Source of these receptors: a girl aged 10-17 years with multiple sclerosis.

This clonotype was detected only a few times. The chain recombines TRBV6-5 with TRBJ2-7, with 12 bases aligning to TRBD2. The CDR3 is 17 residues long. Germline V lookup: CDR1 MNHEY, CDR2 SVGAGI. V dropped 5 bases and J dropped 0; count of bases not matched to a gene: 8. CDR3 coding DNA: TGTGCCAGCAGTAGATCCGGACTAGCGGGACCCTCCTACGAGCAGTACTTC. This translates into CASSRSGLAGPSYEQYF.

The CDR3: CASGLTQRGLAVESSYNEQFF. In nucleotides, the CDR3 is TGTGCTAGTGGTTTGACACAACGGGGACTAGCGGTCGAAAGCTCCTACAATGAGCAGTTCTTC. The rearrangement links TRBV12-5 to TRBJ2-1; 11 nucleotides match TRBD2. This CDR3 region has 21 residues. In germline, CDR1 is LGHNT, CDR2 FRNRAP. Germline trimming cut 2 bases from V and 0 bases from J; bases unmatched to any gene: 15.

In its sample, this clonotype was seen a few times. CDR3 loop: CASSSGREGTDTQYF. The CDR3 DNA reads TGTGCCAGCAGTTCGGGGCGGGAGGGCACAGATACGCAGTATTTT. This chain joins TRBV28 and TRBJ2-3, with 8 positions matching TRBD2. The germline gives CDR1 MDHEN, CDR2 SYDVKM. Losses at the gene ends were 4 bases for V and 1 base for J; bases not matched to a gene: 4. The CDR3 is 15 residues long.

The chain recombines TRBV7-9 with TRBJ2-1; 11 positions match TRBD1. In germline, CDR1 is SEHNR, CDR2 FQNEAQ (reference sequence). CDR3 size: 15 residues. J lost 5 bases, V lost 8 bases, and 8 bases had no gene match. This chain's CDR3 is CASGSGTGGHNEQFF. The DNA of the CDR3 is TGTGCCAGCGGCTCCGGGACAGGGGGTCACAATGAGCAGTTCTTC.

The gene calls are TRBV6-5 and TRBJ1-1; D not resolved. Germline CDR1 reads MNHEY; CDR2 reads SVGAGI. The V gene lost 7 bases and the J gene lost 1 base, with 10 bases spanning the gap. The CDR3 consists of 13 residues. This chain's CDR3 is CASTYGKNTEAFF. For the CDR3, the DNA is TGTGCCAGCACCTACGGGAAGAACACTGAAGCTTTCTTT.

This chain links TRBV11-2 with TRBJ2-5, with a possible D match to TRBD1 (9 bases). The V end lost 5 bases, the J end lost 6 bases, and 31 bases lay between the germline ends. CDR1 SGHAT and CDR2 FQNNGV come from the germline V gene. The CDR3 length is 19 residues. CDR3 bases: TGTGCCAGCAGCCCCCGCCCCGGGACAGGGTTGAAGCGGGAGAAGACCCAGTACTTC. Encoded protein: CASSPRPGTGLKREKTQYF. The full variable domain, completed using reference TRBV11-2 and TRBJ2-5, is EAGVAQSPRYKIIEKRQSVAFWCNPISGHATLYWYQQILGQGPKLLIQFQNNGVVDDSQLPKDRFSAERLKGVDSTLKIQPAKLEDSAVYLCASSPRPGTGLKREKTQYFGPGTRLLVL.

This chain uses TRBV7-2 with TRBJ2-1, with 15 bases that match TRBD2. Germline V gives CDR1 SGHTA, CDR2 FQGNSA. This CDR3 is 18 amino acids long. Trimming removed 1 base from V and 5 bases from J; junction bases left unmatched: 6. DNA of the CDR3: TGTGCCAGCAGCTTAGTTGGGACTAGCGGGAGGTATAACAATGAGCAGTTCTTC. Encoded protein: CASSLVGTSGRYNNEQFF.

This clonotype was seen once. The chain is built from TRBV29-1 and TRBJ2-7, with D perhaps matching TRBD2 (6 bases). CDR1 is SQVTM, CDR2 ANQGSEA, per germline. Trimming removed 5 bases from V and 0 bases from J, with 14 bases in between. This CDR3 has 14 residues. CDR3 region: CSVIGGISSYEQYF. CDR3 bases: TGCAGCGTTATAGGAGGGATCTCCTCCTACGAGCAGTACTTC.

V is TRBV7-9 and J is TRBJ2-1; maybe TRBD2 (6 bases). The CDR3 consists of 14 residues. The V end was cut by 5 bases, the J end by 3 bases, with 11 bases between. CDR1 SEHNR and CDR2 FQNEAQ come from the germline V gene (reference sequence). The CDR3 nucleotides are TGTGCCAGCAGCAGCCGGGACTTCTACAATGAGCAGTTCTTC. Protein: CASSSRDFYNEQFF.

Of note for this clonotype: Since a much larger clone is just one base distant, this may be a read error. The CDR3 is CASSDGSLWSEQYF. For the CDR3, the DNA is TGCGCCAGCAGTGATGGCTCCCTTTGGAGCGAGCAGTACTTC. This chain links TRBV10-2 with TRBJ2-7; D gene ambiguous. Germline CDR1 and CDR2: WSHSY and SAAADI. This CDR3 contains 14 residues. V was clipped by 3 bases and J by 6 bases, with 15 bases between them.

The table lists this clonotype with a few counts. The chain employs TRBV29-1 and TRBJ2-1, with a weak D call TRBD2 (5 bases). The V end lost 5 bases, the J end lost 5 bases, and 13 bases lay between the germline ends. Germline V gene data show CDR1 as SQVTM and CDR2 as ANQGSEA. The CDR3 is 13 amino acids. The chain's CDR3 is CSVYQRNHNEQFF. The DNA for the CDR3 is TGCAGCGTTTATCAGCGGAACCACAATGAGCAGTTCTTC.

The chain is built from TRBV6-5 and TRBJ2-3, with a possible D match to TRBD1 (5 bases). Germline V gene lookup returns CDR1 MNHEY and CDR2 SVGAGI. The CDR3 runs 16 residues. The germline V and J ends were trimmed by 4 bases and 4 bases, with 18 bases remaining between them. DNA for the CDR3: TGTGCCAGCAGTTCCCCCCCCTGGGAAGGGGCAGATACGCAGTATTTT. Its translation is CASSSPPWEGADTQYF.

The sample holds many counts of this clonotype. This rearrangement joins TRBV5-1 to TRBJ2-7; 12 nucleotides line up with TRBD2. Per germline, CDR1 SGHRS and CDR2 YFSETQ. The CDR3 is made up of 16 amino acids. Germline trimming cut 6 bases from V and 0 bases from J; bases unmatched to any gene: 7. The CDR3 reads CASTLGLAGFSYEQYF. CDR3 DNA: TGCGCCAGCACCCTAGGACTAGCGGGATTCTCCTACGAGCAGTACTTC. Drawing the rest from reference TRBV5-1 and TRBJ2-7, the complete variable domain is KAGVTQTPRYLIKTRGQQVTLSCSPISGHRSVSWYQQTPGQGLQFLFEYFSETQRNKGNFPGRFSGRQFSNSRSEMNVSTLELGDSALYLCASTLGLAGFSYEQYFGPGTRLTVT.

This chain links TRBV7-2 with TRBJ2-7; D gene uncertain. In germline, CDR1 is SGHTA, CDR2 FQGNSA. The CDR3 contains 14 residues. Trimming shortened V by 0 bases and J by 4 bases, and 10 bases separated the two germline ends. The chain's CDR3 is CASSLARRSYEQYF. In DNA, the CDR3 is TGTGCCAGCAGCTTAGCGCGTCGGTCGTACGAGCAGTACTTC.

The chain recombines TRBV11-2 with TRBJ2-7; D ambiguous. Germline-derived CDR1 and CDR2 are SGHAT and FQNNGV. The CDR3 length is 15 residues. The germline V and J ends were trimmed by 2 bases and 2 bases, with 13 bases remaining between them. CDR3 nucleotide sequence: TGTGCCAGCAGCTTATGGCCCCTTCCAACCTACGAGCAGTACTTC. The encoded protein is CASSLWPLPTYEQYF.

V is TRBV3-1 and J is TRBJ2-1; tentatively, D is TRBD1 or TRBD2 (5 bases each). In germline, CDR1 is LGHDT, CDR2 YNNKEL (reference sequence). Deletions cut 5 bases from V and 10 bases from J, with 21 bases between. The CDR3 consists of 15 residues. CDR3 nucleotides: TGTGCCAGCAGCGGGGCGGGTGCCCCCCTTGGGGAGCAGTTCTTC. Its translation: CASSGAGAPLGEQFF.

On this clonotype itself: Germline and junction disagree at one end, which may indicate a read error. This chain connects TRBV20-1 to TRBJ2-3; 9 positions match TRBD2. CDR1 is DFQATT and CDR2 is SNEGSKA in the germline V gene (reference sequence). The CDR3 loop spans 18 amino acids. CDR3 amino acids: CSAGDRGAIAGGTDTQYF. CDR3 DNA: TGCAGTGCTGGAGACCGGGGTGCGATAGCGGGAGGCACAGATACGCAGTATTTT.

This clonotype appeared a few times. V usage is TRBV27 and J usage is TRBJ2-5, with 9 bases lining up with TRBD2. The J call could be wrong; TRBJ2-7 is a better fit for the DNA end. The CDR3 runs to 16 residues. Germline V gene sequence: CDR1 MNHEY, CDR2 SMNVEV (reference sequence). In nucleotides, the CDR3 is TGTGCCAGCAGTCTTGACCCCGGGACTAGCAGGTACGAGCAGTACTTC. The encoded protein is CASSLDPGTSRYEQYF.

V and J are TRBV6-1 and TRBJ2-2, with 13 bases matching TRBD2. Trimming cost V 8 bases and J 2 bases; bases outside gene matches: 8. The V gene's germline CDR1 is MNHNS and CDR2 SASEGT. The CDR3 has 17 residues. The CDR3 DNA is TGTGCCAGCTCGAGACAGGGACTAGCGGGAAACACCGGGGAGCTGTTTTTT. Protein sequence: CASSRQGLAGNTGELFF.

V usage is TRBV21-1 and J usage is TRBJ2-7; TRBD1 is the table's D call and was not checked against the DNA. TRBV21-1 has pseudogene status. This CDR3 comprises 16 residues. CDR3 DNA sequence: TGTGCCAGCAGCAAAGTTCCGGGACAGGTCTTCTACGAGCAGTACTTC. Encoded protein: CASSKVPGQVFYEQYF.

The chain carries TRBV6-2 or TRBV6-3 and TRBJ1-1; TRBD1 might be the D (5 bases). Deletions cut 6 bases from V and 10 bases from J, with 15 bases between. The germline gives CDR1 MNHEY, CDR2 SVGEGT. CDR3 length: 12 amino acids. CDR3 DNA sequence: TGTGCCAGCAGGATGATGCCAGGGAGAGCTTTCTTT. It translates to CASRMMPGRAFF.

The rearrangement links TRBV7-8 to TRBJ1-5; 7 bases line up with TRBD1. CDR3 length equals 14 residues. The ends lost 4 bases at V and 4 bases at J; junction bases unmatched: 4. Germline V gene data show CDR1 as SGHVS and CDR2 as FQNEAQ. The CDR3 protein is CASSYDRANQPQHF. CDR3 coding DNA: TGTGCCAGCAGCTACGACAGGGCGAATCAGCCCCAGCATTTT.

This chain links TRBV19 with TRBJ1-5; D is possibly TRBD1 (5 bases). The germline V gene encodes CDR1 LNHDA and CDR2 SQIVND (reference sequence). The length of the CDR3 is 14 residues. Trimming took 5 bases from V and 2 from J, leaving 10 bases between them. The CDR3 bases are TGTGCCAGTAGTGAACAGGCAGGCAATCAGCCCCAGCATTTT. This sequence encodes CASSEQAGNQPQHF.

In the case of this clonotype: A single base separates this from a much larger clone, so it may be a read error. The chain carries TRBV5-5 and TRBJ2-5; 7 nucleotides agree with TRBD2. The J call is in doubt because the DNA end fits TRBJ2-7 better. This CDR3 comprises 20 residues. The germline V gene encodes CDR1 SGHKS and CDR2 YYEKEE (reference sequence). CDR3 region: CANSLEGFRGGSRFDYEQYF. The CDR3 nucleotides read TGTGCCAACAGCTTGGAGGGCTTTAGGGGAGGGTCCCGCTTCGACTACGAGCAGTACTTC.

CDR3 DNA sequence: TGTGCCAGCAGCCCCCCCCGTGGGAGGGCAGAGACCCAGTACTTC. It encodes CASSPPRGRAETQYF. The J gene is TRBJ2-5, the V gene TRBV7-2; 7 nucleotides line up with TRBD2. V dropped 5 bases and J dropped 4; count of bases not matched to a gene: 10. The CDR3 has 15 amino acids. CDR1 is SGHTA and CDR2 is FQGNSA in the germline V gene.

CDR3 bases: TGCAGTGCTAGAGATTGGGGTAGCGGGAGGGCCTACGAGCAGTACTTC. Its protein product is CSARDWGSGRAYEQYF. The gene calls are TRBV20-1 and TRBJ2-5, with 11 nucleotides matching TRBD2. The DNA matches TRBJ2-7 better at its end, which makes the J call doubtful. Germline CDR1 reads DFQATT; CDR2 reads SNEGSKA (reference sequence). CDR3 size: 16 residues.

V gene TRBV6-1 combines with J gene TRBJ1-4; the D is unclear. From germline, CDR1 is MNHNS and CDR2 SASEGT. The CDR3 has 15 residues. V was trimmed by 2 bases and J by 8 bases, leaving 15 bases between them. The CDR3 sequence is CASSEIDLHGEKLFF. CDR3 DNA sequence: TGTGCCAGCAGTGAAATTGACCTGCACGGAGAAAAACTGTTTTTT.

CDR3 region: CASSLRTLADSYEQYF. CDR3 nucleotide sequence: TGTGCCAGCAGCTTAAGAACGCTAGCGGATTCCTACGAGCAGTACTTC. This chain links TRBV7-2 with TRBJ2-7, with 7 bases that match TRBD2. The CDR3 runs to 16 residues. Per germline, CDR1 SGHTA and CDR2 FQGNSA. V lost 2 bases and J lost 1; bases outside the gene matches: 8.

V is TRBV4-1 and J is TRBJ1-2, with a possible D match to TRBD1 (6 bases). Trimming took 0 bases from V and 7 from J, leaving 12 bases between them. Germline V lookup: CDR1 MGHRA, CDR2 YSYEKL. The CDR3 is 14 amino acids. The CDR3 DNA reads TGCGCCAGCAGCCAAGATGCGGGGGGCCCTGGCTACACCTTC. It translates to CASSQDAGGPGYTF.

Remarks on this clonotype: One end of the junction fails to match germline, which may point to a read error. The chain uses TRBV27 and TRBJ1-4; D call uncertain. Germline values: CDR1 MNHEY, CDR2 SMNVEV (reference sequence). This CDR3 contains 14 residues. The CDR3 reads CAGSSYNGHEKLFF. DNA for the CDR3: TGTGCCGGCAGTTCATATAATGGGCATGAAAAACTGTTTTTT.